What follows are 6 T cell receptor beta chains derived from one specimen sequenced in a study of T cell responses to AZD1222 COVID-19 vaccine. TCRdb's copy holds only in-frame clones and misses some; the assay was immunoSEQ multiplex PCR. Of more than 250,000 clones listed, more than 85% are singletons. The input for sequencing was peripheral blood, taken on day 0 of AZD1222 vaccination. These receptors all stem from an adult in good health.

The chain links TRBV5-4 to TRBJ1-1; tentatively, D is TRBD1 (5 bases). This CDR3 is built from 14 residues. In germline, CDR1 is SGHNT, CDR2 YYREEE (reference sequence). Trimming took 4 bases from V and 1 from J, leaving 11 bases between them. The CDR3 reads CASSGGTTNTEAFF. CDR3 in DNA: TGTGCCAGCAGCGGCGGGACGACGAACACTGAAGCTTTCTTT.

The J gene is TRBJ2-7, the V gene TRBV4-3; D remains ambiguous. This CDR3 has 15 amino acids. Germline values: CDR1 LGHNA, CDR2 YSLEER. V was trimmed by 0 bases and J by 1 base, leaving 10 bases between them. CDR3 sequence: CASSQDRSLSYEQYF. CDR3 DNA: TGCGCCAGCAGCCAAGACAGGTCCCTGTCCTACGAGCAGTACTTC.

This chain links TRBV19 with TRBJ2-2; D call uncertain. Germline CDR1 reads LNHDA; CDR2 reads SQIVND (reference sequence). V was clipped by 4 bases and J by 4 bases, with 16 bases between them. CDR3 length: 16 amino acids. The CDR3 nucleotides read TGTGCCAGTAGTACTCCAGCAACCGGAGCCACCGGGGAGCTGTTTTTT. This encodes CASSTPATGATGELFF.

The chain uses TRBV3-1 (or the pseudogene TRBV3-2) and TRBJ1-2; TRBD1 agrees at 7 bases. Trimming took 7 bases from V and 1 from J; bases not matched to a gene: 9. This CDR3 spans 15 amino acids. The germline V gene encodes CDR1 LGHDT and CDR2 YNNKEL (reference sequence). The CDR3 DNA reads TGTGCCAGCACCCAGGGGGGAAGGGGTAACTATGGCTACACCTTC. It specifies CASTQGGRGNYGYTF.

The chain is built from TRBV5-1 and TRBJ2-1; maybe TRBD2 (5 bases). Trimming stripped 0 bases from V and 2 bases from J, with 12 bases between. Germline CDR1 reads SGHRS; CDR2 reads YFSETQ. The CDR3 is 16 amino acids. CDR3 loop: CASSLAGVLTYNEQFF. CDR3 nucleotides: TGCGCCAGCAGCTTGGCCGGGGTCCTAACCTACAATGAGCAGTTCTTC.

The CDR3 protein is CASSEYKSYSDATNEKLFF. DNA of the CDR3: TGTGCCAGCAGTGAATACAAGTCGTACAGCGATGCAACTAATGAAAAACTGTTTTTT. This chain connects TRBV6-1 to TRBJ1-4; no clear D gene. The CDR3 length is 19 residues. Germline lookup yields CDR1 MNHNS and CDR2 SASEGT. Deletions cut 2 bases from V and 0 bases from J, with 19 bases between.